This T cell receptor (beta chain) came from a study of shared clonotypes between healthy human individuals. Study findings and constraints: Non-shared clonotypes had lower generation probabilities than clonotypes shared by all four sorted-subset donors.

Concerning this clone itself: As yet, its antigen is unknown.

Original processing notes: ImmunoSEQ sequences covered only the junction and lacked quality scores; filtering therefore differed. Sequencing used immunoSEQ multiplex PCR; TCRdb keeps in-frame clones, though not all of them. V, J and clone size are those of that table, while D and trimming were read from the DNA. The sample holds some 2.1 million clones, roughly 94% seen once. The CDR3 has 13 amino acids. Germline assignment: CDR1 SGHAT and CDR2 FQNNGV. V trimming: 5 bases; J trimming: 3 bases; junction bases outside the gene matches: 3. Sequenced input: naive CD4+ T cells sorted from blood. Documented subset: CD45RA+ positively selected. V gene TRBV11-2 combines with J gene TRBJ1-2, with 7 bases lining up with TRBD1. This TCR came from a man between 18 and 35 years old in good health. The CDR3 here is CASSPDRYYGYTF. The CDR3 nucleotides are TGTGCCAGCAGCCCGGACAGGTACTATGGCTACACCTTC.